This TCR beta chain was recorded in a study of shared T cell receptors in the human thymus. Trimming stripped 1 base from V and 3 bases from J, with 12 bases between. The germline V gene encodes CDR1 SGHAT and CDR2 FQDESV (reference sequence). The CDR3 extends over 16 amino acids. Only one count was recorded for this clone. Generated by immunoSEQ multiplex PCR, the TCRdb table keeps only in-frame clones and is missing some. The sample includes approximately 760,000 clones, roughly 88% of them seen just once. These data were likewise used in another study, on human thymus T cells. In that study: Thymic samples were excised during corrective heart operations. Thymic and blood repertoires appeared to show biased V and J gene usage.

The origin of this receptor is a girl under three years old with a congenital heart defect. The chain joins TRBV11-1 to TRBJ2-2, with unresolved D. Sequencing was done on a sample of thymocytes. The CDR3 sequence is CASSLVSGGDTGELFF. Here the CDR3 DNA reads TGTGCCAGCAGCTTAGTTTCGGGTGGTGACACCGGGGAGCTGTTTTTT.